The 8 T cell receptor beta chains below all came from one sample that was sequenced in a study of spatial heterogeneity in lung cancer. Overall study results and limits: How many expanded intratumoral alpha and beta TCRs were present tracked the tumor mutation count, which was a count of nonsynonymous mutations.

MiXCR, applied by TCRdb to the 5' RACE reads, yields one record per CDR3 protein. The sample records around 21,000 distinct CDR3 sequences, over 2.5% being singletons. Noted time point: sample taken at primary tumor resection. Antigens for these TCRs are unknown. Specimen: lung tumor tissue, collected at surgery. These receptors came from a male donor with early-stage non-small cell lung cancer.

This chain uses TRBV6-5 with TRBJ2-1, with 12 bases fitting TRBD2. CDR1 is MNHEY and CDR2 is SVGAGI in the germline V gene. The CDR3 runs 14 residues. V trimming: 5 bases; J trimming: 6 bases; junction bases outside the gene matches: 2. CDR3 DNA: TGTGCCAGCAGTGGACTAGCGGGGACCAATGAGCAGTTCTTC. Protein: CASSGLAGTNEQFF.

This clonotype occurred many times. The chain uses TRBV5-1 and TRBJ2-7; tentatively, D is TRBD1 (6 bases). CDR1 is SGHRS, CDR2 YFSETQ, per germline. Trimming pared 4 bases from V and 2 bases from J, leaving 13 bases between. This CDR3 has 14 amino acids. Here the CDR3 reads CASSTSGDPYEQYF. CDR3 DNA: TGCGCCAGCAGCACCTCAGGGGACCCCTACGAGCAGTACTTC.

This clonotype came up many times. V usage is TRBV6-2 or TRBV6-3 and J usage is TRBJ2-2; TRBD2 is a possible D gene (5 bases). The V and J ends lost 6 bases and 3 bases respectively, with 20 bases between them. CDR1 and CDR2 (germline): MNHEY, SVGEGT. The CDR3 totals 17 residues. CDR3 protein: CASSRGLGYFDTGELFF. The CDR3 bases are TGTGCCAGCAGCCGAGGGCTCGGCTACTTCGACACCGGGGAGCTGTTTTTT.

In its sample, this clonotype was seen many times. The rearrangement links TRBV28 to TRBJ1-5; no clear D. Germline CDR1 and CDR2: MDHEN and SYDVKM. Trimming took off 10 bases at V and 4 bases at J, with 17 bases between the two ends. CDR3 length: 14 residues. CDR3 in amino acids: CATNTGTANQPQHF. In nucleotides, the CDR3 is TGTGCCACTAATACGGGAACCGCAAATCAGCCCCAGCATTTT.

This clonotype has more than one count but fewer than ten. The gene calls are TRBV6-1 and TRBJ2-1; 10 positions match TRBD2. Germline trimming cut 8 bases from V and 9 bases from J; bases unmatched to any gene: 10. The CDR3 has 14 residues. In germline, CDR1 is MNHNS, CDR2 SASEGT. CDR3 sequence reads: CASVLAGLVGEQFF. CDR3 DNA sequence: TGTGCCAGCGTACTAGCGGGACTGGTCGGTGAGCAGTTCTTC.

This clonotype has a count of ten or more. V and J are TRBV20-1 and TRBJ2-3, with 9 nucleotides matching TRBD2. V was pared by 5 bases and J by 5 bases, with 8 bases of the junction left unmatched. The germline gives CDR1 DFQATT, CDR2 SNEGSKA (reference sequence). The CDR3 spans 14 residues. The CDR3 region is CSAPLAGAGDTQYF. For the CDR3, the DNA is TGCAGTGCTCCCTTAGCGGGAGCTGGAGATACGCAGTATTTT.

This clonotype was recorded many times. The chain links TRBV20-1 to TRBJ2-2; 7 bases are a match to TRBD2. The CDR3 length is 16 residues. V shed 2 bases and J 3 bases; nucleotides not matched to a gene: 9. Germline V gene sequence: CDR1 DFQATT, CDR2 SNEGSKA (reference sequence). CDR3 sequence: CSARNPSGSHTGELFF. The CDR3 nucleotides are TGCAGTGCTAGAAACCCTAGCGGAAGCCACACCGGGGAGCTGTTTTTT.

This clonotype was found many times. The CDR3 sequence is CASSLSQPQHF. The CDR3 DNA reads as TGTGCCAGCAGTTTATCTCAGCCCCAGCATTTT. This rearrangement joins TRBV28 to TRBJ1-5; D gene ambiguous. CDR3 size: 11 residues. CDR1 is MDHEN, CDR2 SYDVKM, per germline. Trimming took 1 base from V and 6 from J, leaving 1 base between them.